This TCR beta chain was recorded in a study of identical twins. The CDR3 consists of 15 residues. Trimming took 5 bases from V and 0 from J, leaving 14 bases between them. Germline loops: CDR1 SGHRS, CDR2 YFSETQ. TCRdb reprocessed the 5' RACE reads via MiXCR and lists one record per CDR3 protein. The sample yields about 720,000 distinct CDR3 sequences, approximately 18% seen once. This clonotype was seen a handful of times. This sample also appeared in a second study, on T cells expressing NK-cell markers. That report adds: According to the study, TCR beta repertoires originated from sorted CD3+CD56+NKG2C+, CD3+CD56+NKG2C- and CD3+CD56-NKG2C+ T cells. The share of CD8+ T cells held by dominant NKG2C+ clonotypes was about 1.0-8% in several donors. Where several donors were concerned, these clonotypes also led the CD3+CD56-NKG2C+ fraction. Certain NKG2C+ T cell clones were expanded, and their HCMV specificity remained unclear.

This TCR derives from a woman aged 18-30 years in good health. The rearrangement links TRBV5-1 to TRBJ1-1; the D is unclear. The specimen was PBMCs. DNA for the CDR3: TGCGCCAGCAGTCAAGGTAGTCGTCTGAACACTGAAGCTTTCTTT. Translation: CASSQGSRLNTEAFF.